Below, 2 T cell receptor beta chains from the same sample are listed, as sequenced in a study of T cell responses to AZD1222 COVID-19 vaccine. Using immunoSEQ multiplex PCR, the repertoire was profiled, and TCRdb retains in-frame clones only, with some absent. The sample has approximately 110,000 clones; approximately 90% are singletons. The source material was peripheral blood, sampled 28 days after the second AZD1222 dose. These TCRs come from an adult who received the AZD1222 COVID-19 vaccine.

The CDR3 DNA sequence: TGTGCCAGCTCACCGGGGGATCATGAGCAGTTCTTC. Amino acid sequence: CASSPGDHEQFF. The V gene is TRBV18, the J gene TRBJ2-1; D is perhaps TRBD1 or TRBD2 (5 bases each). Germline-derived CDR1 and CDR2 are KGHSH and LQKENI. The V gene lost 3 bases and the J gene lost 8 bases, with 8 bases spanning the gap. The CDR3 runs to 12 residues.

The chain couples TRBV6-5 to TRBJ1-5, with D possibly TRBD1 on 6 matching bases. Germline values: CDR1 MNHEY, CDR2 SVGAGI. The CDR3 is made up of 14 amino acids. Trimming left V 6 bases short and J 7 bases short, with 16 bases between. CDR3 coding DNA: TGTGCCAGCAGCCTTAGGGACATGTGGCAGCCCCAGCATTTT. This encodes CASSLRDMWQPQHF.